The rows below give T cell receptor beta chains drawn from one sample of a study of CD8 T cells in ankylosing spondylitis. TCRdb reprocessed the 5' RACE reads via MiXCR and lists one record per CDR3 protein. The table lists about 130,000 distinct CDR3 sequences, roughly an eighth of them singletons, with approximately 3.1% in the top ten. The sample taken for sequencing was blood, either unsorted or a sorted T cell fraction (not recorded which). These receptors all come from a female donor with ankylosing spondylitis or in good health (not recorded which). The conserved cysteine and the conserved F or W are not part of the CDR3 here. A D gene is named only where the DNA matches it firmly.

cdr3_length v_call d_call cdr3_aa
11 TRBV6-1 TRBD1 ASGRGLRTEAF
12 TRBV28 TRBD1 ASQRDRGTNEQF
12 TRBV9 . ASSVDHSGNEQF
11 TRBV5-1 . ASSLVSNNEQF
14 TRBV6-1 TRBD2 ASSKEVWRGGDTQY
13 TRBV11-1 TRBD2 ASSSGTTNTGELF
11 TRBV6-6 TRBD1 ASRITGDTEAF
12 TRBV19 TRBD1 ASMSGQVYSPLH
14 TRBV2 . ASSESRVQVSGELF
13 TRBV5-4 TRBD1 ASSPGTVSTDTQY
13 TRBV7-2 TRBD2 ASSLSGLRTDTQY
13 TRBV7-2 TRBD2 ASSSTGDYLETQY
14 TRBV5-1 . ASNLVGTGKADTQY
13 TRBV7-9 . ASSYAGMDNSPLH
14 TRBV7-9 . ASSTPGGQSTDTQY
11 TRBV29-1 TRBD1 SAMTGMNTEAF
16 TRBV6-1 TRBD2 ASTPLGLAGAIIGEQY
13 TRBV5-1 TRBD1 ASSPLGTGAYEQY
13 TRBV7-3 TRBD2 ASSPGLGGTDTQY
13 TRBV5-1 TRBD2 ASSLEGGYYYEQY
13 TRBV7-8 TRBD2 ASSLEAGGPHEQF
9 TRBV20-1 . SAFGSAEQY
13 TRBV7-2 TRBD1 ASSLSGDRNYGYT
13 TRBV18 . ASSPLRGDGTEAF
11 TRBV20-1 . SASTVHRSEQY